This T cell receptor beta chain is from a study of T-cell reconstitution after alpha-beta-depleted transplantation in children. Findings and limits, study-wide: After transplant, high TCRbeta diversity at day 60 in some patients arose from surviving recipient T cells and thymic progenitors. By about two months after transplant, alpha-beta T cells reportedly arose from several hundred graft clones that had expanded. From newly produced T cells came most of the T-cell counts and diversity one year after transplant.

Construction of the TCRbeta library involved unique molecular identifiers. TCRdb passed the PCR reads through MiXCR, listing each CDR3 protein once. The table lists 450,000 to 700,000 distinct CDR3 sequences, around 27% of them singletons. As for this clonotype: The antigen remains undetermined.

This specimen was PBMCs, taken before TCRalphabeta/CD19-depleted stem cell transplant. The clonotype comes from a boy in the first two years of life with Wiskott-Aldrich syndrome, due to receive a stem cell transplant.

In DNA form, the CDR3 reads TGTGCCAGCAGTTTAATAGCGGGACAGGGGGCGAATGAGCAGTTCTTC. Protein product: CASSLIAGQGANEQFF. The rearrangement joins TRBV12-3 or TRBV12-4 to TRBJ2-1; 12 positions agree with TRBD1. This CDR3 has 16 amino acids. The ends lost 2 bases at V and 7 bases at J; junction bases unmatched: 6.